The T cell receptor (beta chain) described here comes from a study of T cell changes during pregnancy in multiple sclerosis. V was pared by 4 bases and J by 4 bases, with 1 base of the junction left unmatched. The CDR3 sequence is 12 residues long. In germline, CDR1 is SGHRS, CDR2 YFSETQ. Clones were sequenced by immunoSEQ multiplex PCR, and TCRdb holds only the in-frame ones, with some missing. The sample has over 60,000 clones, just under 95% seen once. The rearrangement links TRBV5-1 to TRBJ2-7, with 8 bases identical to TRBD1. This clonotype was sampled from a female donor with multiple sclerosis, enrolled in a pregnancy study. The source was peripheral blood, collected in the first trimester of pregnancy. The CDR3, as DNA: TGCGCCAGCAGCGGACAGGGTTACGAGCAGTACTTC. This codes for CASSGQGYEQYF.